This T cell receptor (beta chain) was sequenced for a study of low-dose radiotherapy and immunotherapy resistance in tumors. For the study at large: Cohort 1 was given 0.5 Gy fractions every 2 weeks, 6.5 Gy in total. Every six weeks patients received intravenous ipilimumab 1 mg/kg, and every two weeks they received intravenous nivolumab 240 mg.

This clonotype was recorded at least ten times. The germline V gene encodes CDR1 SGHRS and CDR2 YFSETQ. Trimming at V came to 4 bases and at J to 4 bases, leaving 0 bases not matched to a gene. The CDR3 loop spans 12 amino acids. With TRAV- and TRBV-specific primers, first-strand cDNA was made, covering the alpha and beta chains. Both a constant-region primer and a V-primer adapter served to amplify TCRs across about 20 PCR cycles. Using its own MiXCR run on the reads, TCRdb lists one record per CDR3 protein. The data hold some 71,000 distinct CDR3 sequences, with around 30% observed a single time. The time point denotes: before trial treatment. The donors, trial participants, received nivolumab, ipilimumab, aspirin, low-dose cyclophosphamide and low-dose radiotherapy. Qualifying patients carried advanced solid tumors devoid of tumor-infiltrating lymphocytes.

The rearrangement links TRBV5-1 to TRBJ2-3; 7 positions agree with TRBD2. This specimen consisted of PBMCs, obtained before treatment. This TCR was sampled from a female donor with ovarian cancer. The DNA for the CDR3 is TGCGCCAGCAGCGCGGGAGCAGATACGCAGTATTTT. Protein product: CASSAGADTQYF.